In this sample, the clone carrying this T cell receptor beta chain turned up a few times. This record comes from a study of response to subunit inactivated influenza vaccine. MiXCR was run by TCRdb on the RT-PCR reads, yielding one entry per CDR3 protein. The data show more than 550,000 distinct CDR3 sequences, with approximately 10% seen just once and 11% held by the top ten. The same data also contributed to another study, on T cells expressing NK-cell markers. From that report: What made the TCR beta cDNA was 5'RACE template switching with UMIs. Repertoires of TCR beta were obtained from T cells sorted as CD3+CD56+NKG2C+, CD3+CD56+NKG2C- and CD3+CD56-NKG2C+.

The material sequenced was PBMCs from blood, taken on the day of vaccination. This clonotype originated in a man over 45 who received an inactivated influenza vaccine.

The CDR3 nucleotides read TGTGCCAGCAGCCCCCAGAAATGGGGAGGCTACACCTTC. It specifies CASSPQKWGGYTF. The V gene is TRBV5-6, the J gene TRBJ1-2; D not resolved. V gave up 4 bases and J gave up 8 bases, with 15 bases separating them. There are 13 residues in the CDR3. Germline CDR1 is SGHDT and CDR2 is YYEEEE. The full variable domain, in which reference TRBV5-6 and TRBJ1-2 provide the parts outside the CDR3, is DAGVTQSPTHLIKTRGQQVTLRCSPKSGHDTVSWYQQALGQGPQFIFQYYEEEERQRGNFPDRFSGHQFPNYSSELNVNALLLGDSALYLCASSPQKWGGYTFGSGTRLTVV.